The present T cell receptor beta chain was sequenced within a study of cytomegalovirus exposure and HLA in healthy donors. V was pared by 7 bases and J by 2 bases, with 11 bases between. CDR1 and CDR2 (germline): SQVTM, ANQGSEA. This CDR3 has 12 amino acids. This clone was seen a few times. The data were produced by immunoSEQ multiplex PCR, yet TCRdb's version contains in-frame clones alone and is incomplete. The table records about 310,000 clones, roughly 90% of them present only once. The sequence was obtained from a man aged 25-45 years in good health and CMV-seronegative. This chain joins TRBV29-1 and TRBJ1-2; D is unclear. Input material: PBMCs. CDR3 sequence: CSALSVNYGYTF. CDR3 nucleotide sequence: TGCAGCGCCCTTAGCGTGAACTATGGCTACACCTTC.